Shown below are 18 T cell receptor beta chains from a single sample sequenced in a study of memory CD4+ T cells and cytomegalovirus serostatus. The sort gate was single viable CD3+CD4+CD8-CD45RO+ cells for memory CD4+ T cells. Libraries were prepared by immunoSEQ multiplex PCR; TCRdb keeps only in-frame clonotypes and omits some of them. Of about 56,000 clones detected, 70% to 75% appear once; the ten largest clones hold roughly 3%. Source material: memory CD4+ T cells from blood. The receptors here all came from an adult in good health and CMV-seropositive.

This rearrangement joins TRBV29-1 to TRBJ2-3, with 7 positions matching TRBD2. From germline, CDR1 is SQVTM and CDR2 ANQGSEA. J lost 5 bases, V lost 6 bases, and 11 bases had no gene match. The CDR3 length is 14 residues. The CDR3 loop is CSVAGSGVGDTQYF. The DNA for the CDR3 is TGCAGCGTGGCGGGGAGCGGGGTGGGAGATACGCAGTATTTT.

The chain couples TRBV4-3 to TRBJ2-1, with 8 bases matching TRBD2. Trimming cost V 5 bases and J 2 bases; bases outside gene matches: 11. Germline lookup yields CDR1 LGHNA and CDR2 YSLEER. CDR3 length: 17 residues. The CDR3: CASSSTAPAGAYNEQFF. The CDR3 region has the DNA TGCGCCAGCAGCTCGACCGCCCCAGCGGGAGCCTACAATGAGCAGTTCTTC.

The chain carries TRBV7-2 and TRBJ2-3, with 7 bases matching TRBD1. The CDR3 loop spans 14 amino acids. V dropped 8 bases and J dropped 3; count of bases not matched to a gene: 8. The germline CDR1 and CDR2 sequences are SGHTA and FQGNSA. This CDR3 is CASRQGSGTDTQYF. The CDR3 region has the DNA TGTGCCAGCCGACAGGGATCGGGAACAGATACGCAGTATTTT.

This sequence joins TRBV7-7 and TRBJ2-3, with a tentative D call TRBD2 (5 bases). Looked up from germline, CDR1 is SSHAT and CDR2 is FNYEAQ (reference sequence). CDR3 length equals 14 residues. V was shortened by 5 bases and J by 2 bases, with 11 bases between the two germline ends. CDR3: CASSPGLITDTQYF. In DNA form, the CDR3 reads TGTGCCAGCAGCCCCGGACTGATCACAGATACGCAGTATTTT.

The chain uses TRBV28 and TRBJ2-1; 10 bases are a match to TRBD2. V was clipped by 7 bases and J by 9 bases; unmatched bases: 6. Per germline, CDR1 MDHEN and CDR2 SYDVKM. The CDR3 runs to 13 residues. In nucleotides, the CDR3 is TGTGCCAGCACTAGCGGGGGCGTTTTTGAGCAGTTCTTC. Translated: CASTSGGVFEQFF.

The chain links TRBV28 to TRBJ2-7; the D is unclear. This CDR3 has 12 residues. The V gene's germline CDR1 is MDHEN and CDR2 SYDVKM. V lost 4 bases, J lost 7 bases, and 11 bases lay in between. The CDR3 nucleotides read TGTGCCAGCAGTTCAGACTTAGGTGAGCAGTACTTC. It encodes CASSSDLGEQYF.

The DNA of the CDR3 is TGCGCCAGCAGCAGAGGGAGCGGGAAGTGGAATTCACCCCTCCACTTT. As protein: CASSRGSGKWNSPLHF. This chain connects TRBV4-3 to TRBJ1-6; D unresolved. The CDR3 spans 16 residues. Trimming left V 5 bases short and J 7 bases short, with 18 bases between. Germline V gene data show CDR1 as LGHNA and CDR2 as YSLEER.

The V gene is TRBV19, the J gene TRBJ2-3; D is possibly TRBD1 or TRBD2 (6 bases each). Trimming took off 5 bases at V and 5 bases at J, with 17 bases between the two ends. Germline lookup yields CDR1 LNHDA and CDR2 SQIVND (reference sequence). The CDR3 has 15 residues. In DNA, the CDR3 is TGTGCCAGTAGTTGGAGGGGGGCGGCCGGAGATACGCAGTATTTT. This gives the protein CASSWRGAAGDTQYF.

In its sample, this clone was seen a few times. The chain recombines TRBV11-3 with TRBJ2-1, with 10 bases aligning to TRBD2. The V and J ends lost 5 bases and 9 bases, in that order; junction bases with no gene match: 7. Germline V gives CDR1 SGHNT, CDR2 YENEEA. The CDR3 runs 14 residues. CDR3 nucleotide sequence: TGTGCCAGCAGCCTCTTAGCGGGAGGAAGTGAGCAGTTCTTC. This sequence encodes CASSLLAGGSEQFF.

The chain combines TRBV5-8 with TRBJ1-2, with a tentative D call TRBD1 (6 bases). Germline CDR1 and CDR2: SGHTS and YDEGEE. Trimming took off 0 bases at V and 4 bases at J, with 13 bases between the two ends. The CDR3 is 15 residues long. CDR3: CASSLGQGQVYGYTF. In DNA, the CDR3 is TGTGCCAGCAGCTTGGGCCAGGGGCAAGTCTATGGCTACACCTTC.

The CDR3 DNA sequence: TGTGCCAGCTCACCAGTACAGGGGGATAGCAATCAGCCCCAGCATTTT. Its translation is CASSPVQGDSNQPQHF. The J gene is TRBJ1-5, the V gene TRBV18; 8 bases align to TRBD1. The CDR3 has 16 amino acids. CDR1 and CDR2 (germline): KGHSH, LQKENI. The ends lost 2 bases at V and 0 bases at J; junction bases unmatched: 3.

The chain combines TRBV5-4 with TRBJ2-2; the D gene is possibly TRBD1 (6 bases). This CDR3 is built from 16 residues. The germline V gene encodes CDR1 SGHNT and CDR2 YYREEE (reference sequence). The ends were cut back, 4 bases at V and 8 bases at J, with 21 bases in the middle. CDR3 DNA sequence: TGTGCCAGCAGCGATAGGAGACAGGCCAAGGGGGGGGAGCTGTTTTTT. The encoded protein is CASSDRRQAKGGELFF.

This chain joins TRBV6-1 and TRBJ1-1, with a possible D match to TRBD1 (5 bases). V was cut by 7 bases and J by 5 bases, with 14 bases left in between. Germline assignment: CDR1 MNHNS and CDR2 SASEGT. The CDR3 covers 13 residues. CDR3 loop: CASTSRELTEAFF. CDR3 DNA sequence: TGTGCCAGCACCAGCAGGGAACTAACTGAAGCTTTCTTT.

The J gene is TRBJ2-7, the V gene TRBV6-1; 8 bases map to TRBD1. The CDR3 contains 14 residues. The V segment lost 6 bases and the J segment 0 bases; nucleotides outside the gene matches: 4. Germline V gene data show CDR1 as MNHNS and CDR2 as SASEGT. The CDR3 loop is CASRDREGSYEQYV. The CDR3 DNA sequence: TGTGCCAGCAGGGACAGGGAAGGCTCCTACGAGCAGTACGTC.

Only a few counts were recorded for this clone. The V gene is TRBV29-1, the J gene TRBJ1-2; TRBD1 is a possible D gene (6 bases). This CDR3 region has 11 residues. Between the trimmed V and J ends, which lost 6 bases and 8 bases, there was a span of 13 bases. The germline CDR1 and CDR2 sequences are SQVTM and ANQGSEA. The CDR3 spells CSVSPGEGYTF. For the CDR3, the DNA is TGCAGCGTCTCCCCAGGGGAAGGCTACACCTTC.

This chain uses TRBV30 with TRBJ2-1, with D unresolved. The CDR3 sequence is 11 residues long. The germline V and J ends were trimmed by 2 bases and 8 bases, with 7 bases remaining between them. The germline V gene encodes CDR1 GTSNPN and CDR2 SVGIG (reference sequence). The CDR3 sequence: CAWSLRDEQFF. The CDR3 region has the DNA TGTGCCTGGAGTCTTAGGGATGAGCAGTTCTTC.

This clone was picked up a small number of times. The chain employs TRBV6-6 and TRBJ2-3; TRBD2 matches at 7 bases. The CDR3 spans 15 residues. With V trimmed by 7 bases and J by 3 bases, 10 bases remained unmatched. Germline V lookup: CDR1 MNHNY, CDR2 SVGAGI (reference sequence). The CDR3 DNA is TGTGCCAGCACCGTAATGGCTAGCGGTACAGATACGCAGTATTTT. This codes for CASTVMASGTDTQYF.

V gene TRBV6-5 combines with J gene TRBJ2-7; 11 bases line up with TRBD1. This CDR3 contains 15 residues. Germline assignment: CDR1 MNHEY and CDR2 SVGAGI. J lost 5 bases, V lost 2 bases, and 5 bases had no gene match. The CDR3: CASSYGTGGVDEQYF. For the CDR3, the DNA is TGTGCCAGCAGTTACGGGACAGGGGGTGTGGACGAGCAGTACTTC.